This T cell receptor (beta chain) was captured by sequencing in a study of chemoradiotherapy in HPV16-positive cancers. Repeated repertoire sampling spanned the course of chemoradiotherapy. Using immunoSEQ multiplex PCR, the repertoire was profiled, and TCRdb retains in-frame clones only, with some absent. The table records about 20,000 clones, roughly 92% of them present only once. Study conclusions and caveats: The functional HPV-specific definition rests on just a couple of HPV16-positive patients. In HPV16-positive patients, HPV-responsive T-cell expansion tracked better recurrence-free survival.

Trimming removed 2 bases from V and 5 bases from J, with 6 bases in between. The CDR3 contains 12 residues. The V gene's germline CDR1 is SGHTA and CDR2 FQGNSA. Worth noting for this clone: Its antigen is undetermined.

This sequence originates from a human donor with HPV-associated anogenital cancer. The starting material was blood, obtained from a patient who underwent chemoradiotherapy. The gene calls are TRBV7-2 and TRBJ2-5; D is ambiguous. CDR3 sequence: CASSLKRETQYF. DNA for the CDR3: TGTGCCAGCAGCTTAAAAAGGGAGACCCAGTACTTC.